This T cell receptor (beta chain) was obtained from a study of T-cell reconstitution after alpha-beta-depleted transplantation in children. TCRbeta library preparation incorporated unique molecular identifiers. TCRdb fed the PCR reads into MiXCR, producing one record per CDR3 protein. Among about 340,000 distinct CDR3 sequences listed, 13% were seen once. As to this clonotype: One end of the junction varies from germline; a read error may be responsible.

This TCR was sampled from a human donor who donated a stem cell graft to a child with Fanconi anemia. Sequenced material: PBMCs, taken from the stem cell graft.

The chain's CDR3 is CASSQDGTPSF. The CDR3 DNA reads as TGTGCCAGCAGCCAAGACGGGACACCCTCTTTC. The genes are TRBV4-2 and TRBJ2-7, with D tentatively TRBD1 (6 bases). This CDR3 is built from 11 residues. Germline V gives CDR1 LGHNA, CDR2 YNFKEQ.